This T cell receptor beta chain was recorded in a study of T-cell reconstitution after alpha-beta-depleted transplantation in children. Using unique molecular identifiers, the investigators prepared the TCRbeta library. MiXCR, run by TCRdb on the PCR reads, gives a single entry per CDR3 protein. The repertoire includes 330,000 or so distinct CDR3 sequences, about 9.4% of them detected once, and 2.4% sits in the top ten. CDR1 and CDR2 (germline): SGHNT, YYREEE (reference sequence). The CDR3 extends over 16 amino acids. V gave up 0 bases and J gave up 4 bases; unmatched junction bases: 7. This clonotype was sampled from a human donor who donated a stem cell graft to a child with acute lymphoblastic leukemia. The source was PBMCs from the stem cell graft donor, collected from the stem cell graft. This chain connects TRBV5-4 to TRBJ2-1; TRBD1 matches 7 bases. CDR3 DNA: TGTGCCAGCAGCTTGGCTTCTGGGACAGTATACAATGAGCAGTTCTTC. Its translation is CASSLASGTVYNEQFF.